This T cell receptor (beta chain) was recovered during a study of human T cells and chemical hapten exposure (dated by TCRdb to the early 2020s). Looking at the study overall: For sensitization, 2% DPC in acetone was applied to a 2 cm by 2 cm area of upper inner arm skin. Throughout the approximately 23-week study period, patients were also given weekly therapeutic DPC doses on the scalp. Patch tests used Finn chambers with 0.01% DPC on the upper back, scored after 6 days by International Contact Dermatitis Research Group standards. The mostly female patient cohort included alopecia areata with under or over 50% scalp involvement, alopecia totalis and alopecia universalis. Libraries were combined into a pool for sequencing, and differences in TCR yield between samples came mainly from small differences in library volumes within the pool. The study tracked peripheral blood TCR repertoire changes in vivo during primary and secondary sensitization to the hapten diphenylcyclopropenone (DPC) in alopecia patients. Blood was sampled from patients pre-sensitization (week 0) and at 2, 6 and about 24 weeks after DPC sensitization. Blood for TCR sequencing was provided by twenty-nine alopecia patients at one to four time points (pre-sensitization, 2, 6 and 24 weeks).

The time point label here, explained by the study, means: patch test 1, 2 weeks after DPC sensitization. The treatment or condition label on this specimen signifies: therapeutic diphenylcyclopropenone sensitization with weekly scalp DPC. At each patch-test visit, blood was drawn before the patch test was applied. Patients were considered eligible if aged 18 to 70, diagnosed with alopecia and deemed suitable for DPC therapy, and patients were excluded if pregnant. Total RNA was isolated from unfractionated whole blood collected in Tempus Blood RNA tubes. Results the study describes overall, beyond this receptor: The number of TCRs above 1 in 1000 frequency did not change with DPC sensitization; there was no evidence of global repertoire structure alterations. All patients had alopecia, a presumed autoimmune disease, so their immune response might differ from that of healthy individuals. Significantly more large CDR3 similarity clusters were formed by expanded TCRs than by pre-sensitization or healthy control sets, consistent with antigen-driven responses. Repeated subsampling changed both the strength of the expansion versus patch-test correlation and the threshold at which that correlation became significant. Patch test score was positively correlated with the number of PT1 expanded TCRs, with significance at thresholds 8, 16 and 32 but not at 4.

A distance of 16 bases separates the germline ends of V and J, which lose 6 bases and 10 bases respectively. Per the germline V gene, MDHEN is the CDR1 and SYDVKM is the CDR2. The CDR3 covers 13 residues, taking in both the cysteine and the phenylalanine. Only CDR3 DNA is held: 39 bases, read in frame from base 1. A note on this clonotype: The clone's antigen remains unknown. The sample holds no much larger clone one base away, and base qualities are not on file.

The library was made by RACE. The reads were generated on a NextSeq 500. Library preparation attached unique molecular identifiers to individual cDNA molecules for quantitative, reproducible TCR counting. From each blood RNA sample, both TCR alpha and TCR beta chains were sequenced. The study's own analysis went as follows. The median number of TCRs per sample was over 95,000, ranging from about 23,224 to 690,600. V, J and CDR3 annotation of the TCR reads was performed with the Decombinator software suite. To make PS versus PT1 abundance plots, every sample was subsampled to the same number of TCRs (28,000). TCRs were defined as expanded if absent before sensitization and observed at least eight times at the 2-week time point. TCRdb itself trimmed the public reads at Q25 with fastp, ran MiXCR and retained productive beta chains. Every distinct CDR3 protein forms one entry, paired with its most common genes and DNA. These V and J calls derive from TCRdb rather than the authors' analysis. Here the sample has some 200,000 distinct CDR3 sequences; 20% to 25% occur a single time. The ten largest clones add up to 6.7% of the sample.

The sequence joins TRBV28 to TRBJ2-4; the D gene is perhaps TRBD2, on 5 matching bases. This receptor was taken from a woman aged 45-59 years with alopecia areata. Some clones in this sample may be carry-over from other donors' samples. Specimen: whole blood, collected in connection with sensitization to the hapten diphenylcyclopropenone (DPC). The CDR3: CASRTNSPRIQYF. The sequenced DNA is TGTGCCAGCAGGACTAACAGTCCGAGGATTCAGTACTTC. This CDR3, with the reference TRBV28 and TRBJ2-4 proteins standing in past its ends, gives the full variable domain DVKVTQSSRYLVKRTGEKVFLECVQDMDHENMFWYRQDPGLGLRLIYFSYDVKMKEKGDIPEGYSVSREKKERFSLILESASTNQTSMYLCASRTNSPRIQYFGAGTRLSVL.